This TCR beta chain emerged from a study of radiotherapy plus CTLA-4 blockade in lung cancer. Repertoires were generated with immunoSEQ multiplex PCR, while TCRdb's copy carries only in-frame clones and drops some. This sample has roughly 54,000 clones; approximately 84% occur once, and the top ten carry around 4.9%. A note on this clone: Its antigen is still unknown.

Findings and limits, study-wide: Expansion in blood of tumor-derived TCR clones was seen after radiotherapy plus ipilimumab.

Chemo-refractory metastatic non-small-cell lung cancer patients were treated with focal radiation plus CTLA-4 blockade with ipilimumab. The TCR was taken from a human donor with non-small cell lung cancer whose response to radiotherapy plus ipilimumab could not be evaluated. The specimen was peripheral blood, collected from a patient treated with radiotherapy plus ipilimumab.

As DNA, the CDR3 is TGTGCCAGCAGCTTTCCCGGTCAGGGGTTTTACACCGGGGAGCTGTTTTTT. Its translation: CASSFPGQGFYTGELFF. The chain has TRBV7-9 and TRBJ2-2; weak D call: TRBD1 (6 bases). Germline CDR1 and CDR2: SEHNR and FQNEAQ (reference sequence). The CDR3 has 17 residues. Trimming shortened V by 3 bases and J by 3 bases, and 17 bases separated the two germline ends.